This T cell receptor (beta chain) was observed in a study of shared clonotypes between healthy human individuals. Study-level information: CD4 naive and CD4 memory each took three plates per donor, while CD8 naive took two and CD8 memory one.

Naive CD8 cells comprised CD45RO-negative, CCR7-positively selected cells, excluding terminally differentiated effector memory CD45RA+ cells. Of note for this clone: Its antigen is not identified.

Overall study findings and caveats: Deeper or shallower sequencing was expected to change how clonotypes are shared among donors.

The assay was immunoSEQ multiplex PCR, and TCRdb's table has in-frame clones only and misses some. The sample has about 2.2 million clones; around 93% are singletons. The TCR sequence derives from a man aged 18 to 29 in good health. Some clones in this sample may be carry-over from other donors' samples. The specimen sequenced was naive CD8+ T cells from PBMCs.

The CDR3 loop reads CASPAERDSEQYF. CDR3 nucleotide sequence: TGTGCCAGCCCAGCGGAGAGGGATTCCGAGCAGTACTTC. The chain is built from TRBV28 and TRBJ2-7; a weak D match, TRBD2 (5 bases). Trimming left V 8 bases short and J 6 bases short, with 17 bases between. CDR1 and CDR2 from the germline V gene are MDHEN and SYDVKM. This CDR3 comprises 13 residues.